This T cell receptor beta chain was documented in a study of cytomegalovirus exposure and HLA in healthy donors. PCR amplification relied on 60 Vbeta primers (plus 13 Jbeta primers). Sequenced by immunoSEQ multiplex PCR; TCRdb stores in-frame clones only, minus some. The sample lists approximately 160,000 clones; roughly 80% were seen once. Germline V gene lookup returns CDR1 MDHEN and CDR2 SYDVKM. V was shortened by 1 base and J by 7 bases, with 13 bases between the two germline ends. The CDR3 runs 15 residues. As regards this clone: Its antigen remains unknown.

Points from the study as a whole: Trimming of TCR beta V- and J-genes showed a link, identified in a later analysis, to a missense DCLRE1C variant.

This TCR was sampled from a man aged 25 to 40 in good health and CMV-seropositive. The chain combines TRBV28 with TRBJ1-4; no clear D. What was sequenced was PBMCs. The CDR3 loop is CASSLSPRKAEKLFF. The CDR3 DNA reads as TGTGCCAGCAGTTTATCTCCGAGGAAGGCTGAAAAACTGTTTTTT.